Each of the 21 T cell receptor beta chains below was sequenced from the same sample in a study of OX40 agonist ivuxolimab in advanced cancers. Clones were sequenced by immunoSEQ multiplex PCR, and TCRdb holds only the in-frame ones, with some missing. The profile shows roughly 66,000 clones, over 80% of them singletons. Sequences were derived from CD4+ or CD8+ T cells sorted from blood, sampled in a trial of the OX40 agonist ivuxolimab. These TCRs come from an adult with an advanced solid tumor such as melanoma, head and neck, liver or kidney cancer.

The CDR3 spells CASSTGDGDEQFF. The CDR3, as DNA: TGCGCCAGCAGTACAGGGGATGGCGATGAGCAGTTCTTC. The V and J genes are TRBV5-1 and TRBJ2-1; the match to TRBD1 covers 7 bases. The CDR3 loop spans 13 amino acids. V lost 5 bases to trimming and J lost 8 bases; unmatched junction nucleotides: 7. CDR1 is SGHRS and CDR2 is YFSETQ in the germline V gene.

The chain couples TRBV5-1 to TRBJ2-5; TRBD2 aligns across 10 bases. The J segment lost 2 bases and the V segment lost 6 bases, leaving 10 bases of the junction unmatched. This CDR3 contains 16 residues. Germline V gene lookup returns CDR1 SGHRS and CDR2 YFSETQ. The CDR3 nucleotides read TGCGCCAGCAACTCCAGAACTAGCGGGAAGCAAGAGACCCAGTACTTC. Its translation: CASNSRTSGKQETQYF.

This clone was detected only a few times. The rearrangement uses TRBV7-9 and TRBJ2-2; 11 bases line up with TRBD1. The CDR3 contains 17 residues. Germline CDR1 and CDR2: SEHNR and FQNEAQ (reference sequence). J gave up 0 bases and V 6 bases, and 6 bases lay outside the gene matches. CDR3 sequence: CASRSDRGLANTGELFF. The CDR3 nucleotides are TGTGCCAGCAGGTCGGACAGGGGGCTCGCGAACACCGGGGAGCTGTTTTTT.

This rearrangement joins TRBV9 to TRBJ2-3; 11 bases are a match to TRBD2. The germline CDR1 and CDR2 sequences are SGDLS and YYNGEE. V was pared by 2 bases and J by 4 bases, with 9 bases of the junction left unmatched. The CDR3 is 17 amino acids. The chain's CDR3 is CASSVFPLAGGPDTQYF. The CDR3 DNA sequence: TGTGCCAGCAGCGTCTTCCCCTTAGCGGGAGGGCCAGATACGCAGTATTTT.

In DNA, the CDR3 is TGCGCCAGCAGCTTGGGGTCCCCGGGGGACATTCAGTACTTC. As protein: CASSLGSPGDIQYF. The chain links TRBV5-1 to TRBJ2-4, with a weak D call TRBD2 (6 bases). CDR1 and CDR2 from the germline V gene are SGHRS and YFSETQ. V lost 0 bases and J lost 8, with 12 bases in between. The CDR3 length is 14 residues.

This clone was detected only once. Here the CDR3 DNA reads TGTGCCAGTAGTTTGGGTGATACCAACACTGAAGCTTTCTTT. Translation gives CASSLGDTNTEAFF. The chain has TRBV19 and TRBJ1-1; no reliable D call. Germline V gene lookup returns CDR1 LNHDA and CDR2 SQIVND (reference sequence). The CDR3 length is 14 residues. The V end was cut by 5 bases, the J end by 2 bases, with 12 bases between.

The chain recombines TRBV7-9 with TRBJ1-2; the D gene is possibly TRBD1 (5 bases). The ends were cut back, 5 bases at V and 4 bases at J, with 5 bases in the middle. Germline V CDR1 and CDR2: SEHNR, FQNEAQ (reference sequence). The CDR3 spans 11 residues. CDR3 coding DNA: TGTGCCAGCAGCAGGGGCTATGGCTACACCTTC. This encodes CASSRGYGYTF.

This rearrangement joins TRBV4-2 to TRBJ2-7, with no clear D. CDR1 is LGHNA, CDR2 YNFKEQ, per germline. The length of the CDR3 is 13 residues. V was clipped by 0 bases and J by 3 bases, with 6 bases between them. CDR3 loop: CASSQDLDYEQYF. DNA for the CDR3: TGTGCCAGCAGCCAAGATTTGGACTACGAGCAGTACTTC.

The chain couples TRBV30 to TRBJ2-1; D is perhaps TRBD1 (6 bases). Trimming left V 3 bases short and J 13 bases short, with 16 bases between. Germline V gene sequence: CDR1 GTSNPN, CDR2 SVGIG (reference sequence). This CDR3 spans 12 amino acids. The CDR3 here is CAWRGDIQTQFF. The CDR3 region has the DNA TGTGCCTGGAGGGGGGACATCCAAACCCAGTTCTTC.

The chain has TRBV30 and TRBJ1-4, with no clear D. CDR1 is GTSNPN and CDR2 is SVGIG in the germline V gene (reference sequence). V lost 2 bases and J 4 bases, leaving 11 bases between the germline ends. The CDR3 spans 14 residues. CDR3 region: CAWSKGGGNEKLFF. CDR3 DNA: TGTGCCTGGAGTAAGGGTGGTGGTAATGAAAAACTGTTTTTT.

The chain couples TRBV28 to TRBJ2-1; 7 bases line up with TRBD2. This CDR3 is built from 16 residues. Trimming took 5 bases from V and 0 from J; bases not matched to a gene: 7. Per the germline V gene, CDR1 is MDHEN and CDR2 is SYDVKM. The CDR3 DNA reads TGTGCCAGCAGTGCCCTAGCGGCCTCCTCCTACAATGAGCAGTTCTTC. Encoded protein: CASSALAASSYNEQFF. The complete variable domain, with remaining parts taken from reference TRBV28 and TRBJ2-1, reads DVKVTQSSRYLVKRTGEKVFLECVQDMDHENMFWYRQDPGLGLRLIYFSYDVKMKEKGDIPEGYSVSREKKERFSLILESASTNQTSMYLCASSALAASSYNEQFFGPGTRLTVL.

The rearrangement links TRBV2 to TRBJ2-1, with 11 bases that match TRBD2. The CDR3 runs 15 residues. Trimming took 5 bases from V and 7 from J; bases not matched to a gene: 7. CDR1 is SNHLY, CDR2 FYNNEI, per germline. The CDR3, as DNA: TGTGCCAGCAGTCCACTAGCGGGAGAGGCGAATGAGCAGTTCTTC. Translation gives CASSPLAGEANEQFF.

The chain links TRBV29-1 to TRBJ1-2; 8 nucleotides agree with TRBD1. Germline V gives CDR1 SQVTM, CDR2 ANQGSEA. The CDR3 totals 10 residues. V lost 6 bases and J lost 6; bases outside the gene matches: 0. For the CDR3, the DNA is TGCAGCGTGACAGGGGATGGCTACACCTTC. Encoded protein: CSVTGDGYTF.

This chain connects TRBV2 to TRBJ2-1; D possibly corresponds to TRBD2 (5 bases). Germline V gene lookup returns CDR1 SNHLY and CDR2 FYNNEI. Trimming shortened V by 5 bases and J by 7 bases, and 15 bases separated the two germline ends. The CDR3 runs to 14 residues. The CDR3: CASSLRTAYNEQFF. DNA of the CDR3: TGTGCCAGCAGTTTGAGGACTGCGTATAATGAGCAGTTCTTC.

This chain joins TRBV10-3 and TRBJ1-5, with D possibly matching TRBD1 (6 bases). This CDR3 has 14 residues. In germline, CDR1 is ENHRY, CDR2 SYGVKD. Trimming cost V 2 bases and J 5 bases, with 10 bases left between them. CDR3 sequence (DNA): TGTGCCATCAGTGAGGACAGGAGTTATCAGCCCCAGCATTTT. Translating it yields CAISEDRSYQPQHF.

The chain recombines TRBV6-5 with TRBJ1-2; 12 bases are a match to TRBD1. Germline CDR1 reads MNHEY; CDR2 reads SVGAGI. J lost 8 bases, V lost 4 bases, and 8 bases had no gene match. This CDR3 region has 15 residues. The CDR3 spells CASSSPGQGAWGYTF. CDR3 bases: TGTGCCAGCAGTTCCCCGGGACAGGGGGCATGGGGCTACACCTTC.

The chain combines TRBV27 with TRBJ2-7; TRBD1 might be the D (6 bases). Germline loops: CDR1 MNHEY, CDR2 SMNVEV (reference sequence). The CDR3 has 18 amino acids. V lost 5 bases and J lost 0, with 23 bases in between. The CDR3 nucleotides read TGTGCCAGCAGTAATCCCCGGGACAAGGGGCCTAGCTCCTACGAGCAGTACTTC. Translating it yields CASSNPRDKGPSSYEQYF.

The chain links TRBV9 to TRBJ2-7; 8 positions agree with TRBD2. J lost 3 bases, V lost 3 bases, and 8 bases had no gene match. The germline V gene encodes CDR1 SGDLS and CDR2 YYNGEE. This CDR3 comprises 15 residues. CDR3 region: CASSALGGLDYEQYF. The CDR3 nucleotides read TGTGCCAGCAGCGCCCTAGGGGGACTAGACTACGAGCAGTACTTC.

V usage is TRBV4-3 and J usage is TRBJ1-4, with TRBD1 matching 9 bases. Germline assignment: CDR1 LGHNA and CDR2 YSLEER. CDR3 size: 15 residues. The junction had 7 bases not matched to a gene; V was cut back by 6 bases and J by 5 bases. The CDR3 DNA is TGCGCCAGCAGTGCAACCGGGACAGGGAATGAAAAACTGTTTTTT. This sequence encodes CASSATGTGNEKLFF.

The chain couples TRBV4-1 to TRBJ1-4; D call uncertain. The CDR3 spans 14 residues. Germline values: CDR1 MGHRA, CDR2 YSYEKL. Trimming removed 0 bases at V and 15 bases at J, with 17 bases between. CDR3 loop: CASSQDLNLQLVFF. The CDR3 region has the DNA TGCGCCAGCAGCCAAGACCTGAACTTACAGTTAGTGTTTTTT.

Of note for this clone: This could be a read error, since a much larger clone is one nucleotide away. Additional DNA sequences in this sample encode the identical CDR3. The chain has TRBV6-5 and TRBJ1-1; D ambiguous. The CDR3 length is 12 residues. Germline assignment: CDR1 MNHEY and CDR2 SVGAGI. The CDR3 sequence is CASSIPGTEAFF. In nucleotides, the CDR3 is TGTGCCAGCAGTATACCGGGCACTGAAGCCTTCTTT.